This T cell receptor beta chain was captured in a study of blood T cells in healthy people across ages. Whole-study results and caveats: Compared with aged donors, long-lived donors showed fewer expanded clones, suggesting selection.

Next came a second PCR, run for about 7 to 12 cycles, which used a sample-barcoded 5' primer along with a J-beta primer mix. TCRdb called the 5' RACE reads again in MiXCR, with one record for every CDR3 protein. The profile covers roughly 1.5 million distinct CDR3 sequences, with about 42% appearing a single time and around 4% taken by the ten largest. This CDR3 contains 14 residues. Germline values: CDR1 DFQATT, CDR2 SNEGSKA (reference sequence). The germline V and J ends were trimmed by 3 bases and 4 bases, with 15 bases remaining between them. In the case of this clonotype: Its antigen is still unknown.

The sequencing input was blood. V usage is TRBV20-1 and J usage is TRBJ2-5; D is possibly TRBD2 (5 bases). The source is a woman under 30 in good health. The CDR3: CSASVPLRGETQYF. For the CDR3, the DNA is TGCAGTGCTAGTGTTCCTTTACGGGGAGAGACCCAGTACTTC.